The entry below describes one T cell receptor beta chain. This clonotype was found many times. The clone's antigen remains unknown. Base quality data are lacking; no much larger clone is found one base away. This sample was taken from a study of T-cell reconstitution after alpha-beta-depleted transplantation in children (dated by TCRdb to about 2016). Background for the entire study: Using TCR repertoire profiling, the study quantitatively followed how T-cell immune reconstitution unfolded in children after TCRalphabeta/CD19-depleted allogeneic hematopoietic cell transplantation.

Libraries were built with PCR. The sequencing machine was an Illumina HiSeq 2500. TCR library preparation used molecular barcoding, with unique molecular identifiers applied to normalize quantification of the TCRbeta repertoire. TCRdb itself trimmed the public reads at Q25 with fastp, ran MiXCR and retained productive beta chains. Here each entry gathers all rows of one CDR3 protein and keeps the most common genes and DNA. This sample lists more than 90,000 distinct CDR3 sequences; roughly 8.4% were detected once. The leading ten clones occupy approximately 7% of the sample. This sequence originates from a human donor who donated a stem cell graft to a child with congenital amegakaryocytic thrombocytopenia. Sample: PBMCs from the stem cell graft donor, taken from the stem cell graft.

The sequenced DNA: TGCAGTGCTAAGCTAGCCTATGGCTACACCTTC. Its coded protein is CSAKLAYGYTF. Recombination connected TRBV20-1 to TRBJ1-2; no D gene call is confident. From the cysteine up to the phenylalanine, the CDR3 has a length of 11 residues. Only CDR3 DNA remains: 33 bases, in frame from the first base. For CDR1 and CDR2, the germline V gene (reference sequence) lists DFQATT and SNEGSKA. The V end loses 4 bases and the J end loses 4 bases, and a stretch of 7 bases separates them.